These 16 T cell receptor beta chains share one sample of origin, sequenced in a study of T cells expressing NK-cell markers (dated by TCRdb to the early 2020s). The library was obtained by 5' RACE. Sequencer: Illumina HiSeq 2000. The reads went through TCRdb reprocessing, and each CDR3 protein sequence gets one entry with no DNA. This sample's listing comprises 300,000 to 500,000 distinct CDR3 sequences. The ten top clones hold approximately 11% of the sample. Material: blood T cells: a sorted CD56 or NKG2C T cell subset, CD4+ or CD8+ T cells, or bulk PBMC T cells (not recorded which). Receptors were obtained from a woman aged 50 to 60 in good health. Donor details come from another sample of the same person, matched by shared clones.

The chain recombines TRBV10-3 with TRBJ1-1; the D call of TRBD1 rests on TCRdb alone, since no DNA is present to check it. Per germline, CDR1 ENHRY and CDR2 SYGVKD. CDR3 size: 19 residues. The CDR3 here is CAISDYDADREEAVVEAFF.

The chain carries TRBV30 and TRBJ2-7; the TCRdb call, TRBD2, lacks DNA for checking. This CDR3 comprises 13 residues. CDR1 is GTSNPN and CDR2 is SVGIG in the germline V gene (reference sequence). This chain's CDR3 is CASEAGVFDEQYF.

The chain links TRBV20-1 to TRBJ2-3; TCRdb lists TRBD1, though no DNA is available to test this call. CDR1 and CDR2 (germline): DFQATT, SNEGSKA (reference sequence). The CDR3 runs to 16 residues. CDR3 loop: CSVTDRTPLGTDTQYF.

The chain combines TRBV12-3 or TRBV12-4 with TRBJ1-6. This CDR3 spans 12 amino acids. The CDR3 region is CASGLVGSPLHF.

This CDR3 is CASSQVARVGANVLTF. The chain carries TRBV4-1 and TRBJ2-6; the D call from TCRdb, TRBD2, cannot be confirmed without DNA. Per the germline V gene, CDR1 is MGHRA and CDR2 is YSYEKL. CDR3 length equals 16 residues.

V usage is TRBV20-1 and J usage is TRBJ2-1. CDR3 length: 14 residues. Germline lookup yields CDR1 DFQATT and CDR2 SNEGSKA (reference sequence). Here the CDR3 reads CSAESAPMYNEQFF.

The chain employs TRBV5-1 and TRBJ1-1. Germline-derived CDR1 and CDR2 are SGHRS and YFSETQ. CDR3 length: 13 amino acids. CDR3 loop: CASSLAMRQEAFF.

The J gene is TRBJ1-1, the V gene TRBV5-4; TCRdb returns TRBD1, unconfirmable since there is no DNA. The length of the CDR3 is 15 residues. Per the germline V gene, CDR1 is SGHNT and CDR2 is YYREEE (reference sequence). CDR3 protein: CASSLGASLNTEAFF. Full variable domain (missing parts from reference TRBV5-4 and TRBJ1-1): ETGVTQSPTHLIKTRGQQVTLRCSSQSGHNTVSWYQQALGQGPQFIFQYYREEENGRGNFPPRFSGLQFPNYSSELNVNALELDDSALYLCASSLGASLNTEAFFGQGTRLTVV.

The CDR3 reads CARTGTLHARFINEQFF. This chain connects TRBV6-4 to TRBJ2-1; TCRdb returns TRBD1, unconfirmable since there is no DNA. CDR1 and CDR2 from the germline V gene are MRHNA and SNTAGT. CDR3 length: 17 residues.

The rearrangement joins TRBV7-9 to TRBJ2-5; there is no DNA to check the TCRdb D call of TRBD1. The CDR3 covers 14 residues. Looked up from germline, CDR1 is SEHNR and CDR2 is FQNEAQ (reference sequence). This chain's CDR3 is CASSARTGGETQYF.

The rearrangement links TRBV6-6 to TRBJ2-1. This CDR3 is 11 amino acids long. Germline V lookup: CDR1 MNHNY, CDR2 SVGAGI (reference sequence). CDR3 in amino acids: CASSETQGVFF.

This sequence joins TRBV20-1 and TRBJ1-4; TCRdb outputs TRBD1, but without DNA this stays unchecked. CDR1 and CDR2 (germline): DFQATT, SNEGSKA (reference sequence). The CDR3 consists of 14 residues. The CDR3: CSASVQDTGEKLFF.

The genes are TRBV12-3 or TRBV12-4 and TRBJ2-1; TCRdb calls TRBD2, which cannot be checked without DNA. This CDR3 region has 16 residues. CDR3 amino acids: CASRASGRAQVDEQFF.

This chain links TRBV20-1 with TRBJ2-2; as DNA is missing, the TRBD2 call by TCRdb cannot be tested. The CDR3 is 16 amino acids. CDR1 and CDR2 (germline): DFQATT, SNEGSKA (reference sequence). The CDR3 loop reads CSAREAGTSLTGELFF.

The chain employs TRBV20-1 and TRBJ2-2; TCRdb indicates TRBD2, and absent DNA this call remains unverified. The CDR3 length is 14 residues. CDR1 is DFQATT and CDR2 is SNEGSKA in the germline V gene (reference sequence). CDR3 sequence reads: CSAKGLAGDGELFF.

The chain has TRBV6-2 or TRBV6-3 and TRBJ2-3; TCRdb's D call, TRBD1, is unchecked because there is no DNA. Germline V gives CDR1 MNHEY, CDR2 SVGEGT. The CDR3 extends over 14 amino acids. The CDR3 spells CASSYSGTSDTQYF.